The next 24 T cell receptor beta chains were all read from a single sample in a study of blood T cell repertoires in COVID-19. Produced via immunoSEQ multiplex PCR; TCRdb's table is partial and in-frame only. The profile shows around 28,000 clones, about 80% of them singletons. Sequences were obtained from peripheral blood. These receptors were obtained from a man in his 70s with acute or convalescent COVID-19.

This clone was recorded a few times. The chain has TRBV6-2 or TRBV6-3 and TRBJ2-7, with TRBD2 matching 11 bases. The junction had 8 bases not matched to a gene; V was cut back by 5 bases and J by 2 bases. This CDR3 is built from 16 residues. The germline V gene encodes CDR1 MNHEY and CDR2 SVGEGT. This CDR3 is CASSPQGLAAAYEQYF. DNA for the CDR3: TGTGCCAGCAGTCCCCAGGGACTAGCGGCTGCCTACGAGCAGTACTTC.

In DNA, the CDR3 is TGTGCCAGCAGCTTACGGGGGAGTGAGCAGTACTTC. The encoded protein is CASSLRGSEQYF. The chain couples TRBV5-8 to TRBJ2-7; tentative D call: TRBD2 (6 bases). Trimming removed 2 bases at V and 7 bases at J, with 10 bases between. This CDR3 region has 12 residues. Germline V gives CDR1 SGHTS, CDR2 YDEGEE.

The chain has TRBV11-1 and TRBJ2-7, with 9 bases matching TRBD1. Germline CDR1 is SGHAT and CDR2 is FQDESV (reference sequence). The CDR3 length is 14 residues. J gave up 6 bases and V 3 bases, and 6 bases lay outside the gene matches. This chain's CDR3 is CASSFAGTGIEQYF. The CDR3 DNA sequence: TGTGCCAGCAGCTTCGCCGGGACAGGGATCGAGCAGTACTTC.

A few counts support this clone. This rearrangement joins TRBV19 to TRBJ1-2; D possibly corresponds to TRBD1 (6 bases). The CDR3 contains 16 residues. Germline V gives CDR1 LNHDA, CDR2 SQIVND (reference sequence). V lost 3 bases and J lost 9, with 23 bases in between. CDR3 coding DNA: TGTGCCAGTAGTATTAGCACCCAAGGGGGTGGAGTGAGCTACACCTTC. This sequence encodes CASSISTQGGGVSYTF.

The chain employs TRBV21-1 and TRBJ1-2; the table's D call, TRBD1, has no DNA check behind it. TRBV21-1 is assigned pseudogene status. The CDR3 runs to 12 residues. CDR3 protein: CASSKCGAGYTF. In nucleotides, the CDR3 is TGTGCCAGCAGCAAATGTGGGGCTGGCTACACCTTC.

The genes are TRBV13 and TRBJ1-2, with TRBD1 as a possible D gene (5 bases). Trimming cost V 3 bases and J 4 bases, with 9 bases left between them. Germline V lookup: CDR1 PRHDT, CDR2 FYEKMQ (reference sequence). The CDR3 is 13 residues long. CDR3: CASSFGGTYGYTF. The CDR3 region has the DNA TGTGCCAGCAGCTTCGGGGGGACCTATGGCTACACCTTC.

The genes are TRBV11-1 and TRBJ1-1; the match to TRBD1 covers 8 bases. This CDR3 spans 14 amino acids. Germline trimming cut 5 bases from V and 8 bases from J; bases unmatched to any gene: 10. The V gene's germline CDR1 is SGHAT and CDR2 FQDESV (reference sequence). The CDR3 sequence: CASSISDRAREAFF. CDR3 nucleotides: TGTGCCAGCAGCATATCGGACAGGGCCAGAGAAGCTTTCTTT.

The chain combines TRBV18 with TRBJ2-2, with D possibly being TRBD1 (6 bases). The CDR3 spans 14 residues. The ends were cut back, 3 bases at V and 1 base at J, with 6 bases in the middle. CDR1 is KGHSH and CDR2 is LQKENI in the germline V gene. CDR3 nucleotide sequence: TGTGCCAGCTCACCGGGACAGAACACCGGGGAGCTGTTTTTT. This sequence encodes CASSPGQNTGELFF.

The CDR3 sequence is CASSLVWLAGGVGTDTQYF. In DNA form, the CDR3 reads TGTGCCAGCAGCTTGGTGTGGCTAGCGGGAGGGGTTGGGACAGATACGCAGTATTTT. The genes are TRBV5-4 and TRBJ2-3, with 12 bases lining up with TRBD2. The trim removed 0 bases at V and 3 bases at J, leaving 11 bases unmatched. This CDR3 has 19 residues. CDR1 and CDR2 from the germline V gene are SGHNT and YYREEE (reference sequence).

The CDR3 region has the DNA TGTGCCAGCAGCCAAGCCGGGAGGGCTAGGCGATCTGGGGCCAACGTCCTGACTTTC. Translating it yields CASSQAGRARRSGANVLTF. The chain carries TRBV3-1 (or the pseudogene TRBV3-2) and TRBJ2-6; 8 bases fit TRBD2. This CDR3 comprises 19 residues. Germline CDR1 reads LGHDT; CDR2 reads YNNKEL (reference sequence). Losses at the gene ends were 1 base for V and 1 base for J; bases not matched to a gene: 9.

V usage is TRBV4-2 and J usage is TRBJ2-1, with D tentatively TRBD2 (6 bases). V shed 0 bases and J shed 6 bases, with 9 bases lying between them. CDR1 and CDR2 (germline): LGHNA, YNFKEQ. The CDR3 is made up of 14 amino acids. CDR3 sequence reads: CASSQDLGGNEQFF. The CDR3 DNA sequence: TGTGCCAGCAGCCAAGATTTGGGGGGCAATGAGCAGTTCTTC.

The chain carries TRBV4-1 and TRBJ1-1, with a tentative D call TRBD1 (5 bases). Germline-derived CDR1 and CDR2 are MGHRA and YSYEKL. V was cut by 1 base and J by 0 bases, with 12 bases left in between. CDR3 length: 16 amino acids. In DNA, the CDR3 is TGCGCCAGCAGCCAAGGGGGCGGGAGCATGAACACTGAAGCTTTCTTT. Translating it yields CASSQGGGSMNTEAFF.

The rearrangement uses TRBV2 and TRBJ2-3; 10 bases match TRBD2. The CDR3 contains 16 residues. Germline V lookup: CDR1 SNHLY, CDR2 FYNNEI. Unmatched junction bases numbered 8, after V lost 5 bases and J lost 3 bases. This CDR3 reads CASSFRTSGTTDTQYF. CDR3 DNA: TGTGCCAGCAGTTTCCGAACTAGCGGGACTACAGATACGCAGTATTTT.

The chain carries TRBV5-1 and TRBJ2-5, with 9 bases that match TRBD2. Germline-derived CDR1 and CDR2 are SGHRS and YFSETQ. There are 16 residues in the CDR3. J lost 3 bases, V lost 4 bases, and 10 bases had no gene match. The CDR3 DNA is TGCGCCAGCAGCCCCCAAGGGCGGGGGGGTAAAGAGACCCAGTACTTC. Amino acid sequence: CASSPQGRGGKETQYF.

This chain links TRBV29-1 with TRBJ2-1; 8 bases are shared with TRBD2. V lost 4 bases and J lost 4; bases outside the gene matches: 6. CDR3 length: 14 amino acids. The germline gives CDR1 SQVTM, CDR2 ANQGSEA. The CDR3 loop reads CSVGGSGAYNEQFF. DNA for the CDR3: TGCAGCGTTGGGGGTAGCGGGGCTTACAATGAGCAGTTCTTC.

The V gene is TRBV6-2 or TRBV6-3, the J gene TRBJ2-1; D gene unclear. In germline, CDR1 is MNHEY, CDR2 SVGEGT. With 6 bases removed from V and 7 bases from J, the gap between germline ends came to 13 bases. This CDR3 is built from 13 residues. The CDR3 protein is CASRPPVTNEQFF. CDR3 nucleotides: TGTGCCAGCAGACCTCCAGTTACGAATGAGCAGTTCTTC.

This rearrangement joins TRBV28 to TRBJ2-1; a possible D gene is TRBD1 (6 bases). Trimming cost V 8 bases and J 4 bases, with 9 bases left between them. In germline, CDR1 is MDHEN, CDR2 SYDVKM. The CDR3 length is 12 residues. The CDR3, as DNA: TGTGCCAGCCAACAGGGTTACAATGAGCAGTTCTTC. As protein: CASQQGYNEQFF. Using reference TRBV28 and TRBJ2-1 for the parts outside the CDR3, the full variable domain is DVKVTQSSRYLVKRTGEKVFLECVQDMDHENMFWYRQDPGLGLRLIYFSYDVKMKEKGDIPEGYSVSREKKERFSLILESASTNQTSMYLCASQQGYNEQFFGPGTRLTVL.

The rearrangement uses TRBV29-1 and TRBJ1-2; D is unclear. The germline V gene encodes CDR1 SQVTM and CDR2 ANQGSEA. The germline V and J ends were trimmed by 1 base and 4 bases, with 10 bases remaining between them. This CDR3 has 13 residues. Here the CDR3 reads CSVEASVIYGYTF. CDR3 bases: TGCAGCGTTGAAGCCTCGGTCATCTATGGCTACACCTTC.

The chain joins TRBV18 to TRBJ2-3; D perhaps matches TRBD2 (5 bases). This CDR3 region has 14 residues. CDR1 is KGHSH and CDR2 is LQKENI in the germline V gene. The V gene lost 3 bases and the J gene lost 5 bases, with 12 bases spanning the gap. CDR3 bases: TGTGCCAGCTCACCCCCGGGGAATGGAGATACGCAGTATTTT. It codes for CASSPPGNGDTQYF.

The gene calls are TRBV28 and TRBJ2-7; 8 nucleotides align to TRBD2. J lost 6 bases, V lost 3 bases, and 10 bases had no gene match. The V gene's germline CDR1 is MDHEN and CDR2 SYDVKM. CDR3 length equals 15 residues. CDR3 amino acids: CASSFPTSGRGEQYF. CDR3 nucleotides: TGTGCCAGCAGTTTCCCAACTAGCGGCAGGGGCGAGCAGTACTTC.

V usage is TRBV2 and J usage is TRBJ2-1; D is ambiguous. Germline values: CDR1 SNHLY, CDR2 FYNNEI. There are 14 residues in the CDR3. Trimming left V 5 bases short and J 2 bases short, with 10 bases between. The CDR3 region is CASSRVSTYNEQFF. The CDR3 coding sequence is TGTGCCAGCAGTCGGGTTAGCACCTACAATGAGCAGTTCTTC. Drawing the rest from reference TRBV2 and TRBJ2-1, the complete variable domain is EPEVTQTPSHQVTQMGQEVILRCVPISNHLYFYWYRQILGQKVEFLVSFYNNEISEKSEIFDDQFSVERPDGSNFTLKIRSTKLEDSAMYFCASSRVSTYNEQFFGPGTRLTVL.

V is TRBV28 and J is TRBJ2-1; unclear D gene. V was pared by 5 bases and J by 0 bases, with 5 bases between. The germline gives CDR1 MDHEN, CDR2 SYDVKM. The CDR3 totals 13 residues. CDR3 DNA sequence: TGTGCCAGCAGTCCCGGCTCCTACAATGAGCAGTTCTTC. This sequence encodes CASSPGSYNEQFF.

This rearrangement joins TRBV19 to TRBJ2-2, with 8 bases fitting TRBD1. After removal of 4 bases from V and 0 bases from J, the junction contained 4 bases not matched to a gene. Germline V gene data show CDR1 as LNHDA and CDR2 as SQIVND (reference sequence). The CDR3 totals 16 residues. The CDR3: CASSNDRGSNTGELFF. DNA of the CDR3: TGTGCCAGTAGTAACGACAGGGGATCGAACACCGGGGAGCTGTTTTTT.

This CDR3 is CASRGVEKLFF. CDR3 DNA sequence: TGTGCCAGCCGGGGAGTTGAAAAACTGTTTTTT. V gene TRBV6-5 combines with J gene TRBJ1-4; D is unresolved. Germline loops: CDR1 MNHEY, CDR2 SVGAGI. V gave up 8 bases and J gave up 7 bases, with 8 bases separating them. The CDR3 totals 11 residues.